A selection of T cell receptor beta chains follows, all from one sample in a study of T cells in Graves' hyperthyroidism and ophthalmopathy. TCRdb analysed the multiplex PCR reads with MiXCR anew, one entry per CDR3 protein. The data hold about 110,000 distinct CDR3 sequences, with more than 15% observed a single time. The sequencing input was blood. The receptor source for this set is a woman aged 45-60 years with Graves' hyperthyroidism. CDR3s include the opening cysteine and the closing phenylalanine or tryptophan. D genes are given only for firm matches. Size tells how often a clone was seen (once, few, many) or the class of an expanded clone, and some rows leave it out.

V,J,D,size,DNA,CDR3
TRBV5-5,TRBJ2-1,TRBD1,many,TGTGCCAGCAGCCCGGGACAGGGGGCGCTTGAGCAGTTCTTC,CASSPGQGALEQFF
TRBV12-3/TRBV12-4,TRBJ2-3,NA,many,TGTGCCAGCAGCCGGAGAGCCCTCACAGATACGCAGTATTTT,CASSRRALTDTQYF
TRBV15,TRBJ2-1,NA,many,TGTGCCACCAAGGTCGAGCTAAGCTCCTACAATGAGCAGTTCTTC,CATKVELSSYNEQFF
TRBV5-5,TRBJ2-3,NA,many,TGTGCCAGCAGCTTGGGGCACTACTCAGATACGCAGTATTTT,CASSLGHYSDTQYF
TRBV29-1,TRBJ2-5,NA,NA,TGCAGCGTTGTGGGGCTAAGGGTCCAAGAGACCCAGTACTTC,CSVVGLRVQETQYF
TRBV11-1,TRBJ2-3,NA,many,TGTGCCAGCAGCCCGGGACCCACCACAGATACGCAGTATTTT,CASSPGPTTDTQYF
TRBV4-2,TRBJ2-3,NA,many,TGTGCCAGCAGCCAAGTCGCGGGATCCACAGATACGCAGTATTTT,CASSQVAGSTDTQYF
TRBV28,TRBJ1-2,NA,many,TGTGCCAGCAGCTCTTCTAACTATGGCTACACCTTC,CASSSSNYGYTF
TRBV20-1,TRBJ2-1,TRBD1,NA,TGCAGTGCTCAGGACAGGGGGAACAATGAGCAGTTCTTC,CSAQDRGNNEQFF
TRBV9,TRBJ2-1,NA,many,TGTGCCAGCTCCCCCGGGGGAGATGAGCAGTTCTTC,CASSPGGDEQFF